This TCR beta chain was observed in a study of OX40 agonist ivuxolimab in advanced cancers. At the level of the study: Cohort: approximately 79% men, mean age about 60, aged roughly 23 to 79.

As for this clone: The antigen is unknown.

Method: immunoSEQ multiplex PCR; TCRdb's copy keeps in-frame clones and lacks some. The sample includes some 57,000 clones, around nine tenths seen only once; the top ten take approximately 1%. In germline, CDR1 is SGDLS, CDR2 YYNGEE. The V and J ends lost 4 bases and 7 bases respectively, with 14 bases between them. This CDR3 region has 14 residues. Study results and limitations: Undetermined was the antigen specificity of the expanded peripheral T cells. Compared with CD4+, CD8+ T cells on average had more expanded clones.

The TCR was taken from an adult with an advanced solid tumor such as melanoma, head and neck, liver or kidney cancer. J is TRBJ2-2 and V is TRBV9; D remains ambiguous. The specimen comprised CD4+ or CD8+ T cells sorted from blood, sampled in a trial of the OX40 agonist ivuxolimab. CDR3 region: CASSSTPSSGELFF. The CDR3 DNA sequence: TGTGCCAGCAGCTCCACCCCTAGTAGCGGGGAGCTGTTTTTT.